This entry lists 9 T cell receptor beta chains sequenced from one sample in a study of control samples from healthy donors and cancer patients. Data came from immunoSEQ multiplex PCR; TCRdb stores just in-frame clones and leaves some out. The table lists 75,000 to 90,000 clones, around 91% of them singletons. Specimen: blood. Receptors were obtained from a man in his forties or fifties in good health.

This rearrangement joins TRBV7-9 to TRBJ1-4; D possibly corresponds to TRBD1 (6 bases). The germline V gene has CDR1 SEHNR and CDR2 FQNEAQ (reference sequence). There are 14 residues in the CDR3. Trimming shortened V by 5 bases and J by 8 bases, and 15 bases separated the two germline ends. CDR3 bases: TGTGCCAGCAGCGCTGAACAGGGATTAGAAAAACTGTTTTTT. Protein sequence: CASSAEQGLEKLFF.

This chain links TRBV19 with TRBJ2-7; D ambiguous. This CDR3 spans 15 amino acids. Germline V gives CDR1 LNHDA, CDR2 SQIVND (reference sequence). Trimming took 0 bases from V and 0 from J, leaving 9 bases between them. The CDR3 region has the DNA TGTGCCAGTAGTATAGATCACGCAGACTCCTACGAGCAGTACTTC. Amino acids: CASSIDHADSYEQYF.

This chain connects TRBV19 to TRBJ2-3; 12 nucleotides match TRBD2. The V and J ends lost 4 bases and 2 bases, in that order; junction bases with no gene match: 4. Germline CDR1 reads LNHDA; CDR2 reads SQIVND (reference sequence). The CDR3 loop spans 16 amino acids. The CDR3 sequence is CASSTGLAGFTDTQYF. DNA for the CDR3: TGTGCCAGTAGTACGGGACTAGCGGGCTTCACAGATACGCAGTATTTT. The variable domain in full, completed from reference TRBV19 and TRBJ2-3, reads DGGITQSPKYLFRKEGQNVTLSCEQNLNHDAMYWYRQDPGQGLRLIYYSQIVNDFQKGDIAEGYSVSREKKESFPLTVTSAQKNPTAFYLCASSTGLAGFTDTQYFGPGTRLTVL.

In nucleotides, the CDR3 is TGTGCCAGCAGTGAAGCCAGGGGGAGGAACACTGAAGCTTTCTTT. Residues: CASSEARGRNTEAFF. The genes are TRBV2 and TRBJ1-1, with 7 positions matching TRBD1. This CDR3 has 15 residues. Trimming took 0 bases from V and 1 from J; bases not matched to a gene: 2. Germline V gives CDR1 SNHLY, CDR2 FYNNEI.

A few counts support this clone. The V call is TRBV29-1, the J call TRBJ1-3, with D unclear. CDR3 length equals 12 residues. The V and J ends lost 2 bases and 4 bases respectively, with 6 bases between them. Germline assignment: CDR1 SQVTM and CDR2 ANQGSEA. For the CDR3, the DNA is TGCAGCGTTGAAAAAGGGGGAAACACCATATATTTT. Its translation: CSVEKGGNTIYF.

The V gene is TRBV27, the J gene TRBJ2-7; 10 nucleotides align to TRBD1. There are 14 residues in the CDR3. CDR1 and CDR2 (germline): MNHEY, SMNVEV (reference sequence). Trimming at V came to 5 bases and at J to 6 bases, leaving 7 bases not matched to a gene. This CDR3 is CASSQDRGGREQYF. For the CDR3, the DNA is TGTGCCAGCAGTCAGGACAGGGGGGGGCGCGAGCAGTACTTC.

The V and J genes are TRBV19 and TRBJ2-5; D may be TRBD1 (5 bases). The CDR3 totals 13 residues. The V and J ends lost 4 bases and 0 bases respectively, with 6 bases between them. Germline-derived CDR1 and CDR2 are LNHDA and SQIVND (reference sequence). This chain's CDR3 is CASSRQNQETQYF. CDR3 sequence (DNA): TGTGCCAGTAGTAGACAGAACCAAGAGACCCAGTACTTC. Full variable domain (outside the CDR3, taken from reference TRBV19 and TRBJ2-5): DGGITQSPKYLFRKEGQNVTLSCEQNLNHDAMYWYRQDPGQGLRLIYYSQIVNDFQKGDIAEGYSVSREKKESFPLTVTSAQKNPTAFYLCASSRQNQETQYFGPGTRLLVL.

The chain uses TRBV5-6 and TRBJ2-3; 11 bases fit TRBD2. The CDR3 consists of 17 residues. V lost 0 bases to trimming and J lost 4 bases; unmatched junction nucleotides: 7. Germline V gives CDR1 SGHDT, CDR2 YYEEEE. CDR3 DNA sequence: TGTGCCAGCAGCTTGGGACTAGCGGGGTCCTCGGCAGATACGCAGTATTTT. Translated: CASSLGLAGSSADTQYF.

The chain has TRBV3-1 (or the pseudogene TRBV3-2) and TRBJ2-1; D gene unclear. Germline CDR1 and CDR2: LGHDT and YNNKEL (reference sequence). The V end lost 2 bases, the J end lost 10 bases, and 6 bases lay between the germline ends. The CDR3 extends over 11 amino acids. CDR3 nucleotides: TGTGCCAGCAGCCAAATTCGGGAGCAGTTCTTC. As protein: CASSQIREQFF.